Listed below are T cell receptor beta chains from one sample, sequenced in a study of CD4 and CD8 cells across lung adenocarcinoma regions. Via MiXCR, TCRdb re-called the PCR reads, giving one row per CDR3 protein. Here the sample spans about 25,000 distinct CDR3 sequences, almost 50% being singletons. Input material: CD8+ T cells from the center of a lung tumor. Every receptor here comes from a male donor with lung adenocarcinoma. The CD4 and CD8 labels of this study may be unreliable. Both conserved end residues are part of each CDR3.

V,CDR3
TRBV27,CASSYSRGVTKNIQYF
TRBV24-1,CATGRERTDTQYF
TRBV6-5,CASSYELNTEAFF
TRBV6-1,CASSEAGTGAKDIQYF
TRBV6-1,CASSKGRRAKDMQYF
TRBV10-1,CASSTGGTGSGELFF
TRBV6-8,CASRQGGAETQYF
TRBV27,CASSIGGGDQDTQYF
TRBV5-1,CASSLGQQETQYF
TRBV27,CASSDSGRNGETQYF
TRBV6-1,CAGSGWSDQETQYF
TRBV6-1,CASRTRTGELFF
TRBV6-1,CASGEAGSRDRETQYF
TRBV6-1,CASSGQRTGASPLHF
TRBV27,CASSLGTGGRGEDTQYF
TRBV12-3/TRBV12-4,CATGSGTGVKDTQYF
TRBV7-2,CASSLGVGRDPAYNEQFF
TRBV12-3/TRBV12-4,CGGGRRSRHKETQYF
TRBV27,CASGPGQGRDKNIQYF
TRBV4-1,CASSQWQREAQYF
TRBV28,CASRKTVGYSPLHF
TRBV6-1,CASSEPGRLRGYTF
TRBV20-1,CSARQAVVAKNIQYF
TRBV6-1,CASTKREGYEQYF
TRBV6-2/TRBV6-3,CASTGAGGGVQETQYF
TRBV6-8,CASSFSGASETQYF
TRBV11-1,CAGQASGEETQYF
TRBV3-1,CASSQGELAGAGGPDTQYF
TRBV5-1,CASSQDPGLGTEAFF
TRBV6-1,CRSKGLRAKNTQYF
TRBV6-1,CASSDDRGIGSNQPQHF
TRBV6-5,CASSYRDREKLFF
TRBV20-1,CSARLTSGTDTQYF
TRBV6-5,CASSYSVGEAFF
TRBV6-1,CASSVREGPNEQFF
TRBV12-3/TRBV12-4,CASSLWKGNTDTQYF
TRBV6-1,CASSKGLGGRDPDTQYF
TRBV6-1,CASSGLAGGDTQYF
TRBV6-1,CASRGSRAKNIQYF
TRBV6-5,CASSTQGLGEQYF
TRBV9,CASSTQEYNEQFF
TRBV6-5,CASGLQGAGQYF